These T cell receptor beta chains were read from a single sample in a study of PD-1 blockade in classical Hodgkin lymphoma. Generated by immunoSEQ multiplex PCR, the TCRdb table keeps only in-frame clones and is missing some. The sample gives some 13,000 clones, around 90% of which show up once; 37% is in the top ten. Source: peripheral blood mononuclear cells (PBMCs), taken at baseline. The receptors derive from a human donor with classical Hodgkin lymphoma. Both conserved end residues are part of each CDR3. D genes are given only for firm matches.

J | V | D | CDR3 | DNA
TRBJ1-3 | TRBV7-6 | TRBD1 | CASSLASGGANTIYF | TGTGCCAGCAGCTTAGCGTCAGGGGGCGCGAACACCATATATTTT
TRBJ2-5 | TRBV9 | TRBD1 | CASSVGTGLEETQYF | TGTGCCAGCAGCGTAGGGACAGGGTTGGAAGAGACCCAGTACTTC
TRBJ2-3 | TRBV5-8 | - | CASSLGALHMDTQYF | TGTGCCAGCAGCTTGGGGGCCTTACACATGGATACGCAGTATTTT
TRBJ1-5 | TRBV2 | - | CASGQSYSNQPQHF | TGTGCCAGCGGTCAGAGCTATAGCAATCAGCCCCAGCATTTT
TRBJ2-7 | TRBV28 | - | CASRYSGSDEQYF | TGTGCCAGCAGATATTCAGGGTCCGACGAGCAGTACTTC
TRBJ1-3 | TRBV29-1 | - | CSVETVSGNTIYF | TGCAGCGTTGAGACAGTTTCTGGAAACACCATATATTTT
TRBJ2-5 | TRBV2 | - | CASSERRAGRDRGETQYF | TGTGCCAGCAGTGAACGTCGGGCAGGGCGGGATAGAGGAGAGACCCAGTACTTC
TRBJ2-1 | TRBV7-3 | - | CASSPDSSSYNEQFF | TGTGCCAGCAGCCCAGATTCGAGCTCCTACAATGAGCAGTTCTTC
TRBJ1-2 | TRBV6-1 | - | CASRAALDWTGSYTF | TGTGCCAGCAGAGCGGCCTTGGATTGGACTGGCAGCTACACCTTC
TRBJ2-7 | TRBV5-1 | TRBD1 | CASSSDRGYEQYF | TGCGCCAGCAGCTCCGACAGGGGGTACGAGCAGTACTTC
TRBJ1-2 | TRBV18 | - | CASSPYRSEQGGYTF | TGTGCCAGCTCACCTTATAGGAGTGAGCAGGGAGGCTACACCTTC
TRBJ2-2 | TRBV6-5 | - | CASRSYTGELFF | TGTGCCAGCAGATCTTACACCGGGGAGCTGTTTTTT
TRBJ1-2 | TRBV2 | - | CASSEGRYGYTF | TGTGCCAGCAGTGAAGGCAGATATGGCTACACCTTC
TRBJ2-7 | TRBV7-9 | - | CASSPQGIEQYF | TGTGCCAGCAGCCCACAAGGGATCGAGCAGTACTTC
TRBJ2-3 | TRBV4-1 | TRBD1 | CASSPGQGTDTQYF | TGCGCCAGCAGCCCCGGACAGGGCACAGATACGCAGTATTTT
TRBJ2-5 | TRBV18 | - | CASSPPRETQYF | TGTGCCAGCTCACCACCGCGGGAGACCCAGTACTTC
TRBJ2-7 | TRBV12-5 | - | CASGLSPDEQYF | TGTGCTAGTGGTTTGTCACCGGACGAGCAGTACTTC
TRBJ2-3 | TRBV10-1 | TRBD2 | CASGGGGLQDTQYF | TGCGCCAGCGGGGGGGGTGGGCTTCAGGATACGCAGTATTTT
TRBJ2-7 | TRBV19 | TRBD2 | CASSIRGEAYEQYF | TGTGCCAGTAGTATACGGGGGGAAGCCTACGAGCAGTACTTC
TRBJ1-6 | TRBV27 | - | CASSLKSHRLSSYNSPLHF | TGTGCCAGCAGTTTAAAATCCCACAGGTTGTCGTCCTATAATTCACCCCTCCACTTT
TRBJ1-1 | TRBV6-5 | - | CASSYGGGTEAFF | TGTGCCAGCAGTTACGGGGGAGGGACTGAAGCTTTCTTT
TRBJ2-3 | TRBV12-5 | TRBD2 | CASGSPGLAVEQYF | TGTGCTAGTGGTTCCCCGGGACTAGCGGTAGAGCAGTATTTT
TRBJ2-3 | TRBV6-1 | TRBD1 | CASNPTGGLDTQYF | TGTGCCAGCAACCCAACAGGGGGCTTAGATACGCAGTATTTT
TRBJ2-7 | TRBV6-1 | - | CASGGGPPEYF | TGTGCCAGTGGCGGGGGCCCCCCGGAGTACTTC
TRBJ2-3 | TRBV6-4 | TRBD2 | CASSLLAGGIDTQYF | TGTGCCAGCAGTTTACTAGCGGGAGGGATAGATACGCAGTATTTT
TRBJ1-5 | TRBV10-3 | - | CAISESRSNQPQHF | TGTGCCATCAGTGAGTCGAGGTCGAATCAGCCCCAGCATTTT
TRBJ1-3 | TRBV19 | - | CASNGGTYESMTDTIYF | TGTGCCAGTAATGGGGGTACCTATGAGTCGATGACGGACACCATATATTTT